The clone carrying this T cell receptor (beta chain) showed up just once. What it recognizes is unknown. The data were produced by immunoSEQ multiplex PCR, yet TCRdb's version contains in-frame clones alone and is incomplete. The sample has around 15,000 clones, roughly 82% seen once. The data are from a study of somatic mutations in cytotoxic T cells in rheumatoid arthritis. About the study: Patient blood (approximately 30 ml EDTA) was drawn right after diagnosis, before any treatment.

The CDR3 sequence is 14 residues long. The trim removed 8 bases at V and 3 bases at J, leaving 2 bases unmatched. CDR1 and CDR2 (germline): MNHEY, SMNVEV (reference sequence). Positive magnetic bead selection was used to isolate CD4+ and CD8+ cells; purity was checked by flow cytometry. Findings of the study overall: Among patients with rheumatoid arthritis, but not healthy controls, CD8+ clonality increased with age.

The sequence came from an adult with rheumatoid arthritis. The sequencing sample was made of CD8+ T cells sorted from blood. The chain links TRBV27 to TRBJ2-5; TRBD2 matches 14 bases. The CDR3 nucleotides read TGTGCCAGCGGGGGACTAGCGGGAGAAGAGACCCAGTACTTC. Residues: CASGGLAGEETQYF.